This is a list of T cell receptor beta chains from one sample in a study of shared T cell receptors in the human thymus. Clones were sequenced by immunoSEQ multiplex PCR, and TCRdb holds only the in-frame ones, with some missing. This sample has about 660,000 clones, with over 75% found just once. These records were also assigned to another study, of human thymus T cells.

Sequencing was done on a sample of thymocytes. The receptor source for this set is a boy less than two years old with a congenital heart defect. CDR3s include the opening cysteine and the closing phenylalanine or tryptophan. A D gene is named only where the DNA matches it firmly.

>TRBD2|TRBJ2-1|TRBV28
CASNRLAEQFF
>NA|TRBJ2-3|TRBV29-1
CSVEPPDDRSSITDTQYF
>TRBD1|TRBJ1-1|TRBV2
CASLDRANTEAFF
>NA|TRBJ1-3|TRBV28
CASSLGAWIENTIYF
>TRBD2|TRBJ2-7|TRBV7-2
CASSLNPSGTSGIYEQYF
>NA|TRBJ1-5|TRBV15
CATSRSAAGNQPQHF
>NA|TRBJ1-3|TRBV29-1
CSVWEPTGWAGNTIYF
>TRBD2|TRBJ2-1|TRBV5-1
CASRCTPSGGTGEDEQFF
>NA|TRBJ1-2|TRBV6-5
CASSYSVRVPNYGYTF
>TRBD2|TRBJ2-3|TRBV14
CASSPGGADTQYF
>TRBD2|TRBJ2-6|TRBV7-8
CASSLAVGDRGGFSGANVLTF
>NA|TRBJ2-7|TRBV7-2
CASSLPTGDYEQYF
>TRBD1|TRBJ1-3|TRBV27
CASTTNSGTAGNTIYF
>NA|TRBJ1-2|TRBV5-1
CASSLGQNYGYTF
>NA|TRBJ1-1|TRBV4-3
CASSQGREPGGTEAFF
>TRBD1|TRBJ1-2|TRBV5-6
CASRPGPDRADDGYTF
>TRBD2|TRBJ2-3|TRBV9
CASSVGGGTSGITDTQYF
>TRBD2|TRBJ2-1|TRBV19
CASSIRAGGVEQFF
>TRBD1|TRBJ2-7|TRBV10-3
CAIRDREFYEQYF
>TRBD2|TRBJ2-7|TRBV11-2
CASSLGRGDEQYF
>TRBD1|TRBJ1-1|TRBV6-5
CASSSGQGAEDTEAFF
>TRBD1|TRBJ2-2|TRBV10-3
CAIRAQGSRTGELFF
>TRBD2|TRBJ2-1|TRBV5-1
CASSWTSGRFNEQFF
>TRBD1|TRBJ2-5|TRBV18
CASSRSTEKPGQGYEETQYF
>TRBD1|TRBJ1-5|TRBV5-1
CASSPGQGGLQPQHF
>NA|TRBJ2-5|TRBV10-3
CAISEGAQETQYF
>TRBD1|TRBJ2-1|TRBV2
CASSDRQGSYNEQFF
>TRBD1|TRBJ1-4|TRBV4-1
CASSQEFRGDRAVEKLFF
>NA|TRBJ2-1|TRBV9
CASSVEGHLYNEQFF
>TRBD2|TRBJ2-7|TRBV27
CASTRGTSGSRWADEQYF
>NA|TRBJ1-5|TRBV6-6
CASSYIHRADQPQHF
>TRBD1|TRBJ2-7|TRBV4-3
CASSQTPGTETNYEQYF
>NA|TRBJ2-3|TRBV5-6
CASSSTGGLPDTQYF
>NA|TRBJ2-1|TRBV9
CASRRGTSYNEQFF
>NA|TRBJ1-2|TRBV28
CASSSRVQTFYGYTF
>TRBD1|TRBJ1-3|TRBV4-2
CASSQGEDGTGPRPFSGNTIYF
>TRBD1|TRBJ2-6|TRBV11-2
CASSLAPGTGVVGANVLTF
>NA|TRBJ1-5|TRBV28
CASSREGYQPQHF
>TRBD1|TRBJ1-2|TRBV16
CASSQPGTGGYGYTF
>TRBD2|TRBJ2-7|TRBV2
CASSGRLRGAREQYF
>NA|TRBJ2-1|TRBV18
CASSPPGLSTGDHNEQFF
>TRBD1|TRBJ2-2|TRBV7-9
CASSEGQGMNTGELFF
>TRBD2|TRBJ2-3|TRBV5-6
CASSPPRGIGLADTDTQYF
>TRBD1|TRBJ1-6|TRBV19
CASREEQGVNSPLHF
>NA|TRBJ1-2|TRBV11-2
CASSLDKGDYGYTF